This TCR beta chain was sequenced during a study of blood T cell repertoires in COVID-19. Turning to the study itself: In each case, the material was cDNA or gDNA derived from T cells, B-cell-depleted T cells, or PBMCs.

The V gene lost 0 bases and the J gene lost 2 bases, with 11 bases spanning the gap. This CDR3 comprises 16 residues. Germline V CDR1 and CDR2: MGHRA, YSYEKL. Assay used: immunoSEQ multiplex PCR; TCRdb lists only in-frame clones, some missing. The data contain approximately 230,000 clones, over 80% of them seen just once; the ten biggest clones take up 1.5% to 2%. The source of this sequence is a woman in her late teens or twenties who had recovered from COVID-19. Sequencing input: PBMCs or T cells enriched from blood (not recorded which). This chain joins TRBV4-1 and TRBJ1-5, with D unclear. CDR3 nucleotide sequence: TGCGCCAGCAGCCAAGATCCTACGATCGGCAATCAGCCCCAGCATTTT. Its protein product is CASSQDPTIGNQPQHF.